These 27 T cell receptor beta chains were all obtained from the same sample, sequenced in a study of T-cell memory formation after mild COVID-19. TCRdb reanalysed the 5' RACE reads using MiXCR and keeps one entry per CDR3 protein. This repertoire shows about 200,000 distinct CDR3 sequences, over 7.5% found once; its top ten account for 3% to 4%. Sequenced material: PBMCs or a T cell subset sorted from them (not recorded which). These receptors came from a man younger than 30 who had mild COVID-19 (a few samples of this study predate the infection). Cell type and time point are not known.

V and J are TRBV20-1 and TRBJ1-2; perhaps TRBD1 as D (6 bases). The germline V gene has CDR1 DFQATT and CDR2 SNEGSKA (reference sequence). Trimming stripped 3 bases from V and 7 bases from J, with 21 bases between. The CDR3 is 15 amino acids. CDR3 sequence: CSASGSARGAGGYTF. The CDR3, as DNA: TGCAGTGCTAGTGGTTCAGCCCGGGGGGCTGGTGGCTACACCTTC.

This clonotype was seen a few times. V and J are TRBV5-1 and TRBJ2-3, with D possibly being TRBD2 (6 bases). This CDR3 comprises 15 residues. Germline V lookup: CDR1 SGHRS, CDR2 YFSETQ. Trimming shortened V by 2 bases and J by 7 bases, and 17 bases separated the two germline ends. CDR3 loop: CASSLVIGGEHTQYF. The CDR3 nucleotides are TGCGCCAGCAGCTTAGTCATTGGCGGGGAGCATACGCAGTATTTT.

This clonotype showed up just a few times. The chain links TRBV20-1 to TRBJ1-2, with 7 bases that match TRBD1. The CDR3 covers 15 residues. With V trimmed by 6 bases and J by 4 bases, 14 bases remained unmatched. Germline lookup yields CDR1 DFQATT and CDR2 SNEGSKA (reference sequence). The chain's CDR3 is CSARIEMTGTYGYTF. Written as DNA, the CDR3 is TGCAGTGCGAGAATTGAGATGACAGGGACCTATGGCTACACCTTC.

The sample holds a few counts of this clonotype. The J gene is TRBJ2-2, the V gene TRBV24-1; D gene unclear. Germline CDR1 KGHDR, CDR2 SFDVKD. The ends were cut back, 0 bases at V and 1 base at J, with 8 bases in the middle. CDR3 length: 16 residues. CDR3 protein: CATSDLVSENTGELFF. The CDR3 DNA reads TGTGCCACCAGTGATTTGGTCTCGGAGAACACCGGGGAGCTGTTTTTT.

A note on this clonotype: A read error may account for a junction end that differs from germline. V is TRBV7-2 and J is TRBJ2-7, with 8 bases that match TRBD1. Germline lookup yields CDR1 SGHTA and CDR2 FQGNSA. The length of the CDR3 is 13 residues. The CDR3 is CASSLFPGQEGNF. CDR3 nucleotides: TGTGCCAGCAGCTTATTCCCGGGACAGGAGGGCAACTTC.

This clonotype occurred a few times. CDR3 sequence: CASSSRGRGPNTEAFF. The CDR3 region has the DNA TGTGCCAGCAGTTCTCGAGGGCGAGGGCCGAACACTGAAGCTTTCTTT. The V call is TRBV12-3 or TRBV12-4, the J call TRBJ1-1, with no clear D. The CDR3 consists of 16 residues. Trimming took off 4 bases at V and 1 base at J, with 16 bases between the two ends.

This clonotype was seen at least ten times. J is TRBJ1-2 and V is TRBV2, with a tentative D call TRBD1 (6 bases). This CDR3 contains 13 residues. With 10 bases removed from V and 3 bases from J, the gap between germline ends came to 15 bases. CDR1 and CDR2 (germline): SNHLY, FYNNEI. CDR3 in amino acids: CATQGGGYYGYTF. The CDR3 coding sequence is TGTGCCACCCAAGGTGGGGGCTACTATGGCTACACCTTC.

This clonotype has a handful of counts. The rearrangement joins TRBV5-1 to TRBJ2-5; D may be TRBD1 (6 bases). Germline CDR1 and CDR2: SGHRS and YFSETQ. Deletions cut 5 bases from V and 1 base from J, with 15 bases between. This CDR3 has 15 amino acids. CDR3 protein: CASRGQPSSQETQYF. CDR3 nucleotides: TGCGCCAGCAGGGGACAACCATCGTCCCAAGAGACCCAGTACTTC.

This clonotype was seen many times. The CDR3 nucleotides are TGTGCCAGCAGGGCGGACAGAGAGACCCAGTACTTC. It codes for CASRADRETQYF. The chain combines TRBV2 with TRBJ2-5; a possible D gene is TRBD1 (6 bases). The CDR3 is 12 residues long. Trimming shortened V by 6 bases and J by 4 bases, and 9 bases separated the two germline ends. Germline V gene sequence: CDR1 SNHLY, CDR2 FYNNEI.

The chain carries TRBV6-6 and TRBJ2-7; TRBD2 matches 7 bases. This CDR3 comprises 14 residues. Germline trimming cut 5 bases from V and 2 bases from J; bases unmatched to any gene: 6. Per germline, CDR1 MNHNY and CDR2 SVGAGI (reference sequence). Here the CDR3 reads CASSKGTTAYEQYF. The DNA for the CDR3 is TGTGCCAGCAGTAAAGGGACTACCGCCTACGAGCAGTACTTC.

In this sample, this clonotype turned up a few times. This chain links TRBV6-5 with TRBJ2-7; 9 nucleotides line up with TRBD1. This CDR3 contains 14 residues. The germline V gene encodes CDR1 MNHEY and CDR2 SVGAGI. V shed 5 bases and J 3 bases; nucleotides not matched to a gene: 5. The CDR3 bases are TGTGCCAGCAGTCACGGGGGACAGGGCTACGAGCAGTACTTC. Protein product: CASSHGGQGYEQYF.

This clonotype turned up a few times. The genes are TRBV18 and TRBJ2-3; TRBD1 matches at 11 bases. Trimming removed 10 bases from V and 5 bases from J; junction bases left unmatched: 17. Germline V lookup: CDR1 KGHSH, CDR2 LQKENI. CDR3 length: 17 amino acids. The CDR3 DNA reads TGTGCCACCTCCGGAATTGGACAGGGGGCCCGAGGAGATACGCAGTATTTT. Translating gives CATSGIGQGARGDTQYF. Full variable domain (missing parts from reference TRBV18 and TRBJ2-3): NAGVMQNPRHLVRRRGQEARLRCSPMKGHSHVYWYRQLPEEGLKFMVYLQKENIIDESGMPKERFSAEFPKEGPSILRIQQVVRGDSAAYFCATSGIGQGARGDTQYFGPGTRLTVL.

This clonotype was detected once. The V gene is TRBV6-5, the J gene TRBJ2-3; 9 bases agree with TRBD2. The CDR3 is 15 residues long. Per the germline V gene, CDR1 is MNHEY and CDR2 is SVGAGI. Trimming removed 7 bases from V and 1 base from J; junction bases left unmatched: 6. CDR3 region: CASKPGLARTDTQYF. In nucleotides, the CDR3 is TGTGCCAGCAAACCGGGACTAGCCCGCACAGATACGCAGTATTTT.

Many counts were recorded for this clonotype. The rearrangement joins TRBV7-6 to TRBJ2-5; 7 bases agree with TRBD2. Germline V lookup: CDR1 SGHVS, CDR2 FNYEAQ. V was clipped by 1 base and J by 6 bases; unmatched bases: 14. The length of the CDR3 is 17 residues. The CDR3 loop is CASSLGGGTPPGQTQYF. Written as DNA, the CDR3 is TGTGCCAGCAGCTTAGGGGGGGGGACTCCTCCGGGCCAGACCCAGTACTTC.

This clonotype showed up just a few times. The gene calls are TRBV5-1 and TRBJ2-3; 8 nucleotides match TRBD2. CDR1 is SGHRS, CDR2 YFSETQ, per germline. The CDR3 runs 14 residues. The junction had 4 bases not matched to a gene; V was cut back by 4 bases and J by 3 bases. The CDR3 DNA is TGCGCCAGCAGCGAGGGACTAGAAACAGATACGCAGTATTTT. Translation: CASSEGLETDTQYF. Based on the CDR3 plus reference TRBV5-1 and TRBJ2-3, the full variable domain is KAGVTQTPRYLIKTRGQQVTLSCSPISGHRSVSWYQQTPGQGLQFLFEYFSETQRNKGNFPGRFSGRQFSNSRSEMNVSTLELGDSALYLCASSEGLETDTQYFGPGTRLTVL.

The chain joins TRBV20-1 to TRBJ2-2; D is unclear. V dropped 2 bases and J dropped 6 bases, with 10 bases sitting between them. Per the germline V gene, CDR1 is DFQATT and CDR2 is SNEGSKA (reference sequence). The CDR3 runs to 13 residues. The CDR3 DNA is TGCAGTGCTAGACGTCTTCTGGCCGGGGAGCTGTTTTTT. Translating gives CSARRLLAGELFF.

This sequence joins TRBV11-2 and TRBJ2-1, with D possibly being TRBD1 (6 bases). This CDR3 is 11 amino acids long. Germline CDR1 SGHAT, CDR2 FQNNGV. The V end lost 6 bases, the J end lost 8 bases, and 8 bases lay between the germline ends. The CDR3 nucleotides read TGTGCCAGCAGTAGGGGGTATGAGCAGTTCTTC. Its translation is CASSRGYEQFF.

The V call is TRBV20-1, the J call TRBJ2-3; D uncertain. The CDR3 runs to 14 residues. Trimming left V 3 bases short and J 4 bases short, with 14 bases between. Per the germline V gene, CDR1 is DFQATT and CDR2 is SNEGSKA (reference sequence). The CDR3 nucleotides read TGCAGTGCTAGGCCATTTGAGCTCCCAGATACGCAGTATTTT. This codes for CSARPFELPDTQYF.

This clonotype has only a few counts. The J gene is TRBJ2-6, the V gene TRBV5-1; perhaps TRBD2 as D (5 bases). V was trimmed by 3 bases and J by 12 bases, leaving 13 bases between them. The CDR3 sequence is 13 residues long. The germline CDR1 and CDR2 sequences are SGHRS and YFSETQ. The CDR3 region is CASSSSFGSVLTF. CDR3 bases: TGCGCCAGCAGCTCGTCCTTTGGGAGCGTCCTGACTTTC. Full variable domain (rest looked up from reference TRBV5-1 and TRBJ2-6): KAGVTQTPRYLIKTRGQQVTLSCSPISGHRSVSWYQQTPGQGLQFLFEYFSETQRNKGNFPGRFSGRQFSNSRSEMNVSTLELGDSALYLCASSSSFGSVLTFGAGSRLTVL.

The V and J genes are TRBV20-1 and TRBJ2-3, with D unclear. Germline V gene lookup returns CDR1 DFQATT and CDR2 SNEGSKA (reference sequence). V lost 2 bases and J 1 base, leaving 10 bases between the germline ends. The CDR3 sequence is 14 residues long. The CDR3 DNA is TGCAGTGCTAGATCTATCGATGGCACAGATACGCAGTATTTT. Its protein is CSARSIDGTDTQYF.

The chain uses TRBV30 and TRBJ1-2, with 9 bases lining up with TRBD1. This CDR3 contains 13 residues. V shed 2 bases and J 7 bases; nucleotides not matched to a gene: 5. CDR1 is GTSNPN, CDR2 SVGIG, per germline (reference sequence). This chain's CDR3 is CAWSLGQGFGYTF. As DNA, the CDR3 is TGTGCCTGGAGTCTGGGACAGGGATTTGGCTACACCTTC.

This clonotype was recorded a few times. The V gene is TRBV7-9, the J gene TRBJ1-2, with TRBD1 matching 10 bases. The CDR3 covers 15 residues. With V trimmed by 4 bases and J by 2 bases, 4 bases remained unmatched. Germline-derived CDR1 and CDR2 are SEHNR and FQNEAQ (reference sequence). Here the CDR3 DNA reads TGTGCCAGCAGCTCGGACAGGGGGTTAAACTATGGCTACACCTTC. This translates into CASSSDRGLNYGYTF.

This clonotype has ten or more counts. The chain is built from TRBV20-1 and TRBJ2-1, with 10 bases aligning to TRBD1. The CDR3 is 13 residues long. Losses at the gene ends were 6 bases for V and 10 bases for J; bases not matched to a gene: 9. CDR1 and CDR2 (germline): DFQATT, SNEGSKA (reference sequence). CDR3 loop: CSAPRDRGGEQFF. CDR3 in DNA: TGCAGTGCGCCAAGGGACAGGGGTGGAGAGCAGTTCTTC.

This clonotype came up many times. The V and J genes are TRBV5-4 and TRBJ1-6, with D possibly TRBD1 on 5 matching bases. Germline CDR1 reads SGHNT; CDR2 reads YYREEE (reference sequence). There are 14 residues in the CDR3. The V end was cut by 4 bases, the J end by 8 bases, with 13 bases between. The CDR3 sequence: CASSLRGIDSPLHF. For the CDR3, the DNA is TGTGCCAGCAGCCTAAGGGGAATAGATTCACCCCTCCACTTT.

This chain links TRBV6-1 with TRBJ1-2, with TRBD1 identical over 8 bases. Trimming cost V 1 base and J 8 bases; bases outside gene matches: 9. The CDR3 is 15 residues long. Germline-derived CDR1 and CDR2 are MNHNS and SASEGT. The CDR3, as DNA: TGTGCCAGCAGTGAAGAGGGCAGGGGGCGCGACGGCTACACCTTC. The encoded protein is CASSEEGRGRDGYTF.

This clonotype occurred a few times. This sequence joins TRBV6-6 and TRBJ2-7; D remains ambiguous. Germline CDR1 reads MNHNY; CDR2 reads SVGAGI (reference sequence). The CDR3 sequence is 11 residues long. Trimming took off 8 bases at V and 8 bases at J, with 13 bases between the two ends. This CDR3 reads CASQTSIKQYF. In nucleotides, the CDR3 is TGTGCCAGCCAAACTTCTATAAAGCAGTACTTC.

V is TRBV27 and J is TRBJ2-5; D may be TRBD2 (5 bases). The germline V gene encodes CDR1 MNHEY and CDR2 SMNVEV (reference sequence). The CDR3 covers 15 residues. Trimming left V 0 bases short and J 8 bases short, with 16 bases between. CDR3: CASSLSSGKPLTQYF. CDR3 nucleotide sequence: TGTGCCAGCAGTTTATCTTCGGGAAAACCTTTAACCCAGTACTTC.